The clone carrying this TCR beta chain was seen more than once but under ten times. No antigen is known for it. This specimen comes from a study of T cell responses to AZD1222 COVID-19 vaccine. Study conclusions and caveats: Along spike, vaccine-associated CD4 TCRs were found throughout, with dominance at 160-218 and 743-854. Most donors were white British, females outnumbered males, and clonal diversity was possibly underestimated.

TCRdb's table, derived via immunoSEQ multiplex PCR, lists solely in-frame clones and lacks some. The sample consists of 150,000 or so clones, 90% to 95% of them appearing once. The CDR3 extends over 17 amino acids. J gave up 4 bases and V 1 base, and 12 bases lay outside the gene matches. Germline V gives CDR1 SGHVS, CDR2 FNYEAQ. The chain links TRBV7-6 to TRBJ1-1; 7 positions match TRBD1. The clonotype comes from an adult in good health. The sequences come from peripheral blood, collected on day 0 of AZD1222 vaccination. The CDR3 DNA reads TGTGCCAGCAGCTTAGGGGGGAGGGGGCGCGTAGGCACTGAAGCTTTCTTT. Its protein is CASSLGGRGRVGTEAFF. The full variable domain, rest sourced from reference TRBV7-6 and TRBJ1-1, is GAGVSQSPRYKVTKRGQDVALRCDPISGHVSLYWYRQALGQGPEFLTYFNYEAQQDKSGLPNDRFSAERPEGSISTLTIQRTEQRDSAMYRCASSLGGRGRVGTEAFFGQGTRLTVV.